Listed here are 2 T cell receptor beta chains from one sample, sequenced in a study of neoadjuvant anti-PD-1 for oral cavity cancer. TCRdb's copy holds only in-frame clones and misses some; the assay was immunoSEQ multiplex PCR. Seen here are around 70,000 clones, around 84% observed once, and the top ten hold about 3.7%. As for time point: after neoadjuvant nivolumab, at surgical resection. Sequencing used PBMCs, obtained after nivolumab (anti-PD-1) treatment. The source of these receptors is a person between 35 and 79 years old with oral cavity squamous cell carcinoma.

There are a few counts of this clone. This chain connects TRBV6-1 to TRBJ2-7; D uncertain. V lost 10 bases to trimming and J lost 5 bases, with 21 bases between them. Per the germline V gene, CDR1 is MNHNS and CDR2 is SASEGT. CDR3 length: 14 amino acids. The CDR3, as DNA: TGTGCCACCTCAGGCGACAAAAAAATCCACGAGCAGTACTTC. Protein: CATSGDKKIHEQYF.

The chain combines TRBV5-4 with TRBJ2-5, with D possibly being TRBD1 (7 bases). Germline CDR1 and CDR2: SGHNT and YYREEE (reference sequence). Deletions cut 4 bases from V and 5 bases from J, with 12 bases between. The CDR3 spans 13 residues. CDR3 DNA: TGTGCCAGCAGCCAGGGGGGCGCTGAGACCCAGTACTTC. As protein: CASSQGGAETQYF.